The rows below give T cell receptor beta chains drawn from one sample of a study of cytomegalovirus exposure and HLA in healthy donors. The protocol was immunoSEQ multiplex PCR, while the TCRdb copy is restricted to in-frame clones and leaves out a portion. The repertoire holds about 58,000 clones, about 92% seen once, with 1% to 1.2% in the top ten. Sequenced input: PBMCs. The source is a man between 18 and 29 years old in good health and CMV-seronegative. The CDR3 runs from the conserved cysteine through the conserved F or W. D genes are given only for firm matches. Not all rows give a size; the values are once, few, many and, for expanded clones, a class.

j_gene	v_gene	d_gene	abundance	CDR3aa	CDR3nt
TRBJ2-2	TRBV12-5	TRBD1	-	CASGPGTGAFAGELFF	TGTGCTAGTGGTCCTGGGACAGGGGCCTTCGCTGGGGAGCTGTTTTTT
TRBJ2-1	TRBV19	TRBD1	-	CASSPTRPGTGVLGEQFF	TGTGCCAGTAGTCCTACTCGACCCGGGACAGGGGTTCTAGGGGAGCAGTTCTTC
TRBJ2-7	TRBV5-5	-	-	CASSLGWDNSYEQYF	TGTGCCAGCAGCTTGGGTTGGGACAACTCCTACGAGCAGTACTTC
TRBJ2-7	TRBV11-2	-	-	CASSLDRQSSYEQYF	TGTGCCAGCAGCTTAGATCGACAGAGCTCCTACGAGCAGTACTTC
TRBJ2-5	TRBV4-2	TRBD1	-	CASSLSKGLQGQETQYF	TGTGCCAGCAGCTTAAGCAAAGGATTACAGGGGCAAGAGACCCAGTACTTC
TRBJ2-3	TRBV11-3	-	-	CASSRAGESGTQYF	TGTGCCAGCAGTAGGGCAGGGGAGTCTGGTACGCAGTATTTT
TRBJ1-5	TRBV4-1	-	-	CASSQDSGGHQPQHF	TGCGCCAGCAGCCAAGATTCCGGGGGGCATCAGCCCCAGCATTTT
TRBJ2-7	TRBV19	-	-	CASSIEASGEQYF	TGTGCCAGTAGTATAGAGGCCAGCGGGGAGCAGTACTTC
TRBJ1-1	TRBV11-2	TRBD1	-	CASSWDRGGRTEAFF	TGTGCCAGCAGCTGGGACAGGGGAGGGCGAACTGAAGCTTTCTTT
TRBJ2-7	TRBV30	-	-	CAWSVGAYEQYF	TGTGCCTGGAGTGTAGGAGCCTACGAGCAGTACTTC
TRBJ2-4	TRBV9	-	-	CASSLDRTGIQYF	TGTGCCAGCAGCCTCGACAGGACGGGCATTCAGTACTTC
TRBJ2-1	TRBV9	-	-	CASSVELSGRGNNEQFF	TGTGCCAGCAGCGTAGAGCTAAGCGGCAGGGGAAACAATGAGCAGTTCTTC
TRBJ2-1	TRBV5-4	-	once	CASTEMNNEQFF	TGTGCCAGCACCGAGATGAACAATGAGCAGTTCTTC
TRBJ2-1	TRBV10-3	TRBD2	-	CAISESWLAGGDSRNEQFF	TGTGCCATCAGTGAGTCTTGGCTAGCGGGAGGAGATTCACGCAATGAGCAGTTCTTC
TRBJ2-2	TRBV27	-	-	CASENKGAGTGELFF	TGTGCCAGCGAAAACAAAGGGGCGGGGACCGGGGAGCTGTTTTTT
TRBJ2-7	TRBV2	TRBD1	-	CASREDRGYEQYF	TGTGCCAGCAGGGAGGACAGGGGCTACGAGCAGTACTTC
TRBJ2-7	TRBV19	TRBD2	-	CASRPGLGNEQYF	TGTGCCAGTCGGCCGGGACTAGGCAACGAGCAGTACTTC
TRBJ2-6	TRBV4-3	-	-	CASSQDGGRRANVLTF	TGCGCCAGCAGCCAAGATGGAGGGCGGAGGGCCAACGTCCTGACTTTC
TRBJ2-2	TRBV13	-	-	CASRGTQGSGELFF	TGTGCCAGCAGAGGTACACAGGGCTCCGGGGAGCTGTTTTTT
TRBJ2-3	TRBV11-3	-	-	CASSLDRRGLSNRIWYF	TGTGCCAGCAGCTTAGATCGGAGGGGACTCTCCAATCGTATTTGGTATTTT
TRBJ2-3	TRBV9	-	-	CASSSRSVQGPADTQYF	TGTGCCAGCAGCTCCCGGTCGGTCCAGGGCCCGGCGGATACGCAGTATTTT
TRBJ2-3	TRBV13	TRBD2	-	CASSFGLAEQTDTQYF	TGTGCCAGCAGCTTCGGACTAGCGGAACAAACAGATACGCAGTATTTT
TRBJ2-7	TRBV6-1	-	-	CASRNYYEQYF	TGTGCCAGCAGAAACTACTACGAGCAGTACTTC
TRBJ2-4	TRBV13	TRBD2	-	CASSRSGGGLAKNIQYF	TGTGCCAGCAGCCGTAGCGGGGGTGGGTTAGCCAAAAACATTCAGTACTTC
TRBJ2-5	TRBV7-2	TRBD2	-	CASSARAAGGPGETQYF	TGTGCCAGCAGCGCTCGGGCAGCGGGAGGGCCGGGGGAGACCCAGTACTTC
TRBJ2-7	TRBV4-2	TRBD2	once	CASSPARGNSYEQYF	TGTGCCAGCAGCCCCGCGCGGGGGAATTCCTACGAGCAGTACTTC
TRBJ2-1	TRBV7-9	TRBD2	-	CASSFSGTPLNEQFF	TGTGCCAGCAGCTTTAGCGGGACTCCCCTCAATGAGCAGTTCTTC
TRBJ2-7	TRBV29-1	TRBD2	-	CSVEGLAGASYEQYF	TGCAGCGTTGAAGGACTAGCGGGAGCTTCCTACGAGCAGTACTTC
TRBJ2-5	TRBV28	TRBD2	-	CASSIRSGNQETQYF	TGTGCCAGCAGTATCCGTAGCGGGAACCAAGAGACCCAGTACTTC
TRBJ2-1	TRBV5-1	-	-	CASSFGQGRYNEQFF	TGCGCCAGCAGCTTCGGGCAGGGAAGGTACAATGAGCAGTTCTTC
TRBJ1-2	TRBV5-1	-	once	CASSPSGGTNYGYTF	TGCGCCAGCAGCCCGTCGGGGGGTACGAACTATGGCTACACCTTC
TRBJ2-1	TRBV4-1	TRBD2	-	CASSQFGSQTTSADNEQFF	TGCGCCAGCAGCCAATTCGGATCCCAGACTACTAGCGCCGACAATGAGCAGTTCTTC
TRBJ2-3	TRBV19	TRBD2	-	CASSPQSLAGIADTQYF	TGTGCCAGTAGTCCACAATCCCTAGCGGGAATAGCGGATACGCAGTATTTT
TRBJ2-1	TRBV11-1	TRBD2	-	CASSLEGLAGINEQFF	TGTGCCAGCAGCTTAGAAGGACTAGCGGGGATAAATGAGCAGTTCTTC
TRBJ1-1	TRBV29-1	-	-	CSVEDLSGTEAFF	TGCAGCGTTGAAGATCTGAGCGGCACTGAAGCTTTCTTT
TRBJ2-1	TRBV28	-	once	CASSLENRDNEQFF	TGTGCCAGCAGTTTAGAGAACAGGGACAATGAGCAGTTCTTC
TRBJ1-2	TRBV28	-	-	CASSWDTYGYTF	TGTGCCAGCAGTTGGGACACCTATGGCTACACCTTC